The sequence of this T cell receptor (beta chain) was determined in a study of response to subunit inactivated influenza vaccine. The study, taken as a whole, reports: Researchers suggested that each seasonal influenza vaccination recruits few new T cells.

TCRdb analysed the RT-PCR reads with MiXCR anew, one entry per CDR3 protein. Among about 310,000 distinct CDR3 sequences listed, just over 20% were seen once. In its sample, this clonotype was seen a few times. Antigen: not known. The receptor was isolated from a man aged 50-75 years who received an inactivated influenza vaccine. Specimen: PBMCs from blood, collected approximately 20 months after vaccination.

The CDR3 region is CASSITDRDEAFF. The CDR3 coding sequence is TGTGCCAGCAGCATTACCGACAGGGATGAAGCTTTCTTT. The chain recombines TRBV12-3 or TRBV12-4 with TRBJ1-1, with 7 bases aligning to TRBD1. Trimming cost V 6 bases and J 7 bases; bases outside gene matches: 8. This CDR3 has 13 residues.